This TCR beta chain was retrieved from a study of T cells expressing NK-cell markers. Each CDR3 protein gets one entry in TCRdb, which reprocessed the 5' RACE reads and gives no DNA. The table for this sample gives 350,000 to 450,000 distinct CDR3 sequences. Study results and caveats: In roughly six donors, dominant NKG2C+ clonotypes were roughly 1.0-7.0% of CD8+ T cells.

Germline assignment: CDR1 SNHLY and CDR2 FYNNEI. There are 13 residues in the CDR3. On this clonotype itself: Its matching antigen is unknown.

This rearrangement joins TRBV2 to TRBJ1-4. The source material was blood T cells: a sorted CD56 or NKG2C T cell subset, CD4+ or CD8+ T cells, or bulk PBMC T cells (not recorded which). This receptor was obtained from a man between 18 and 69 years old in good health. Here the CDR3 reads CASSEGRYEKLFF.